This TCR beta chain was retrieved from a study of T cell responses to AZD1222 COVID-19 vaccine. Notes on the study in general: Regions 160-218 and 743-854 dominated among vaccine-associated CD4 TCRs spanning spike. Females made up more of the donors, who were largely white British, and clonal diversity may have come out too low. Regions left unmutated in variants are reportedly the target of nearly half of spike-specific TCRs. Repertoire sampling was restricted to post-peak T cell response timepoints.

Method: immunoSEQ multiplex PCR; TCRdb's copy keeps in-frame clones and lacks some. Of 75,000 to 100,000 clones in the sample, about 90% were seen once. About this clone itself: The antigen is not known.

The sample here was peripheral blood, taken on day 0 of AZD1222 vaccination. This clonotype originated in an adult in good health.

CDR3 residues: CAISERGRSLGELFF. In nucleotides, the CDR3 is TGTGCCATCAGTGAGAGGGGGAGATCACTCGGGGAGCTGTTTTTT. The chain links TRBV10-3 to TRBJ2-2; possibly TRBD1 for D (6 bases). The CDR3 has 15 amino acids. The germline gives CDR1 ENHRY, CDR2 SYGVKD. The V end was cut by 2 bases, the J end by 7 bases, with 14 bases between.